Sequencing of this T cell receptor (beta chain) was carried out in a study of shared clonotypes between healthy human individuals. About the study: Three CD4 naive, three CD4 memory, two CD8 naive and one CD8 memory plate were used per donor. Notes on the study in general: Naive subsets, compared against memory subsets, generally had larger estimated richness values.

The naive CD8 population came from CD45RO-negative cells selected for CCR7, without terminally differentiated effector memory CD45RA+ cells. Donors included only healthy HIV-negative adults lacking recent acute infections or vaccinations. Donors were Caucasian adults residing in Nashville, Tennessee, USA. The CDR3 consists of 16 residues. V gave up 7 bases and J gave up 2 bases, with 15 bases separating them. Per germline, CDR1 LNHDA and CDR2 SQIVND (reference sequence). Turning to this clone: What it binds is unknown.

The repertoire was sequenced with immunoSEQ multiplex PCR; TCRdb's copy has only in-frame clones and lacks some. The table lists around 2,000,000 clones, roughly 94% of them singletons. The specimen was naive CD8+ T cells sorted from blood. The chain uses TRBV19 and TRBJ1-6; a possible D gene is TRBD1 (5 bases). The clonotype was recovered from a man aged 18 to 30 in good health. CDR3 in DNA: TGTGCCAGTATTGGGACGGAGGACCCCTATAATTCACCCCTCCACTTT. It specifies CASIGTEDPYNSPLHF.